Listed below are T cell receptor beta chains from one sample, sequenced in a study of T-cell reconstitution after alpha-beta-depleted transplantation in children. TCRdb reanalysed the PCR reads using MiXCR and keeps one entry per CDR3 protein. Of about 590,000 distinct CDR3 sequences listed, around 13% were seen once; the top ten hold approximately 2.1%. The material was PBMCs, mostly from graft donor cells, obtained 360 days after TCRalphabeta/CD19-depleted stem cell transplant. The receptors originated from a male patient younger than 18 who had a stem cell transplant for acute myeloid leukemia, so the T cells may come from the graft donor. The CDR3 runs from the conserved cysteine through the conserved F or W.

v_call | cdr3_aa
TRBV6-5 | CASSYGSSPLHF
TRBV4-3 | CASSQARQGWNEQYF
TRBV5-1 | CASSRRPGRASSYEQYF
TRBV5-1 | CASSSPPGLAGGGNTQYF
TRBV11-2 | CASSLYRNEAFF
TRBV29-1 | CSVGLATSYEQYF
TRBV7-9 | CASSLAEASHEQFF
TRBV4-2 | CASSQDRSGETQYF
TRBV10-3 | CAITLGDRSSTDTQYF
TRBV6-5 | CASSYWPDQGNEQFF
TRBV28 | CASSLQGSPYF
TRBV9 | CASSAQSYHEQYF
TRBV20-1 | CSADFRYEQYF
TRBV28 | CASSTRDRGSYEQYF
TRBV6-4 | CASSEAGFAYNEQFF
TRBV3-1 | CASSQELQRNSPLHF
TRBV29-1 | CSVEDSGANVLTF
TRBV7-9 | CASSRAIPGGSAEAFF
TRBV12-3/TRBV12-4 | CASRQGTGVTEAFF
TRBV5-1 | CASVPGQGFSGANVLTF
TRBV29-1 | CSGRDRNPYNEQFF
TRBV4-3 | CASSQVGTVGAKNIQYF
TRBV20-1 | CSARDYPETNRGGYTF
TRBV12-3/TRBV12-4 | CASSPFASGSPLGIYNEQFF
TRBV29-1 | CSVVWPPQGAYEQYF
TRBV12-3/TRBV12-4 | CASSLGQVGYNEQFF
TRBV12-3/TRBV12-4 | CASGWGVAGEQFF
TRBV5-1 | CASSVTGFTEAFF
TRBV19 | CASSNRGPGVDEQYF
TRBV9 | CASSALAATGELFF
TRBV20-1 | CSARGLPSYNEQFF
TRBV20-1 | CSVQREVYEQYF
TRBV5-1 | CASSLMGSLPGEYQETQYF
TRBV30 | CAWSAGVPSLANYGYTF
TRBV5-1 | CASSLYRGPGEKLFF
TRBV7-6 | CASSLSGSETQYF
TRBV5-1 | CASSFRPWDHEQYF
TRBV7-6 | CASSLARSPRSSYEQYF
TRBV29-1 | CSVQRLAGLDEQYF
TRBV18 | CASSPLRDSTYNEQFF
TRBV6-2/TRBV6-3 | CASTRLAPWTDTQYF
TRBV29-1 | CSVEDVQVKNIQYF
TRBV7-7 | CASSEQGWNTGELFF
TRBV14 | CASSQVRPSGVYNEQFF